The 19 T cell receptor beta chains presented below share a single source sample, sequenced in a study of shared clonotypes between healthy human individuals. The data were produced by immunoSEQ multiplex PCR, yet TCRdb's version contains in-frame clones alone and is incomplete. The table lists approximately 1.5 million clones, 98% of them singletons. The material sequenced was naive CD4+ T cells sorted from blood. Subset noted: CD45RA+ positively selected. The receptor source for this set is a man aged 30 to 39 in good health.

CDR3 DNA sequence: TGTGCCAGCAGGGCGCCGGGAGGACAAGAGACCCAGTACTTC. As protein: CASRAPGGQETQYF. The chain has TRBV6-5 and TRBJ2-5; 7 bases map to TRBD2. The CDR3 length is 14 residues. The junction had 6 bases not matched to a gene; V was cut back by 6 bases and J by 2 bases. From germline, CDR1 is MNHEY and CDR2 SVGAGI.

The chain joins TRBV27 to TRBJ2-5; D not resolved. Germline CDR1 MNHEY, CDR2 SMNVEV (reference sequence). This CDR3 has 13 amino acids. Trimming stripped 4 bases from V and 0 bases from J, with 6 bases between. CDR3 amino acids: CASSSNHQETQYF. DNA of the CDR3: TGTGCCAGCAGTTCCAATCACCAAGAGACCCAGTACTTC.

V is TRBV5-6 and J is TRBJ1-5; 8 bases fit TRBD1. This CDR3 is built from 15 residues. Looked up from germline, CDR1 is SGHDT and CDR2 is YYEEEE. The V gene end was trimmed by 2 bases and the J gene end by 4 bases; junction bases not matched to a gene: 5. This chain's CDR3 is CASSFLGQGNQPQHF. The CDR3 DNA reads as TGTGCCAGCAGCTTCCTCGGACAGGGAAATCAGCCCCAGCATTTT.

As regards this clone: In the same sample, other DNA sequences code for this CDR3. The chain couples TRBV5-1 to TRBJ2-1, with 12 bases lining up with TRBD2. In germline, CDR1 is SGHRS, CDR2 YFSETQ. The CDR3 loop spans 18 amino acids. V lost 4 bases and J lost 0; bases outside the gene matches: 8. Here the CDR3 reads CASSPGLAGGSSYNEQFF. CDR3 bases: TGCGCCAGCAGCCCCGGCCTAGCGGGAGGGAGCTCCTACAATGAGCAGTTCTTC.

The chain recombines TRBV29-1 with TRBJ2-1; either TRBD1 or TRBD2 may fit D (5 bases each). The CDR3 has 13 residues. Germline V gene data show CDR1 as SQVTM and CDR2 as ANQGSEA. The V end was cut by 3 bases, the J end by 6 bases, with 12 bases between. This CDR3 is CSVDGDVSNEQFF. The CDR3 DNA is TGCAGCGTTGATGGGGACGTGAGCAATGAGCAGTTCTTC.

The rearrangement uses TRBV19 and TRBJ2-2, with D uncertain. Germline lookup yields CDR1 LNHDA and CDR2 SQIVND (reference sequence). V was cut by 0 bases and J by 0 bases, with 8 bases left in between. This CDR3 is 16 amino acids long. The CDR3 here is CASSIDLGSNTGELFF. The DNA of the CDR3 is TGTGCCAGTAGTATAGATCTTGGCTCGAACACCGGGGAGCTGTTTTTT. The full variable domain, in which reference TRBV19 and TRBJ2-2 provide the parts outside the CDR3, is DGGITQSPKYLFRKEGQNVTLSCEQNLNHDAMYWYRQDPGQGLRLIYYSQIVNDFQKGDIAEGYSVSREKKESFPLTVTSAQKNPTAFYLCASSIDLGSNTGELFFGEGSRLTVL.

The V gene is TRBV7-9, the J gene TRBJ2-7, with D perhaps TRBD1 or TRBD2 (6 bases each). Germline-derived CDR1 and CDR2 are SEHNR and FQNEAQ (reference sequence). The germline V and J ends were trimmed by 1 base and 2 bases, with 12 bases remaining between them. This CDR3 has 15 residues. In DNA form, the CDR3 reads TGTGCCAGCAGCTTAGGAGTTGGGGGGCCCTACGAGCAGTACTTC. Residues: CASSLGVGGPYEQYF.

Of note for this clone: Other nucleotide sequences in the sample specify the same CDR3. The J gene is TRBJ2-5, the V gene TRBV5-1; 10 bases fit TRBD2. Germline CDR1 SGHRS, CDR2 YFSETQ. CDR3 length equals 15 residues. Trimming cost V 0 bases and J 4 bases; bases outside gene matches: 3. CDR3 DNA sequence: TGCGCCAGCAGCTTGGTAGCGGGAGGAGGAGAGACCCAGTACTTC. This translates into CASSLVAGGGETQYF.

About this clone itself: Other DNA sequences in this specimen translate into the identical CDR3. The V and J genes are TRBV10-3 and TRBJ1-4; D remains unclear. The CDR3 runs 11 residues. Germline values: CDR1 ENHRY, CDR2 SYGVKD. V was clipped by 0 bases and J by 7 bases, with 0 bases between them. For the CDR3, the DNA is TGTGCCATCAGTGAGTCTGAAAAACTGTTTTTT. It translates to CAISESEKLFF.

The V call is TRBV28, the J call TRBJ1-2, with a tentative D call TRBD1 (6 bases). Germline V CDR1 and CDR2: MDHEN, SYDVKM. CDR3 length: 16 amino acids. V gave up 7 bases and J gave up 2 bases, with 20 bases separating them. CDR3 nucleotide sequence: TGTGCCAGCACGCCTGGGGGCCGAACAGGGAACTATGGCTACACCTTC. Its protein product is CASTPGGRTGNYGYTF.

CDR3 sequence (DNA): TGTGCCATCAGTGGACAGGGATTAGCCAAAAACATTCAGTACTTC. This codes for CAISGQGLAKNIQYF. The V gene is TRBV10-3, the J gene TRBJ2-4, with TRBD1 matching over 7 bases. Unmatched junction bases numbered 3, after V lost 4 bases and J lost 0 bases. Germline V gene lookup returns CDR1 ENHRY and CDR2 SYGVKD. The length of the CDR3 is 15 residues.

The chain employs TRBV29-1 and TRBJ1-2; D unresolved. The CDR3 is 11 residues long. Trimming took 2 bases from V and 5 from J, leaving 6 bases between them. The V gene's germline CDR1 is SQVTM and CDR2 ANQGSEA. The CDR3 protein is CSVESSYGYTF. In DNA form, the CDR3 reads TGCAGCGTTGAATCAAGTTATGGCTACACCTTC.

The V and J genes are TRBV7-2 and TRBJ2-7, with D tentatively TRBD1 (5 bases). Germline-derived CDR1 and CDR2 are SGHTA and FQGNSA. This CDR3 has 14 residues. V lost 2 bases to trimming and J lost 6 bases, with 14 bases between them. This CDR3 is CASSLRGLGREQYF. DNA of the CDR3: TGTGCCAGCAGCTTAAGGGGTTTGGGTCGCGAGCAGTACTTC.

The rearrangement uses TRBV5-1 and TRBJ2-5, with 10 bases lining up with TRBD2. The CDR3 is 16 amino acids. The germline V gene has CDR1 SGHRS and CDR2 YFSETQ. V lost 3 bases and J lost 4; bases outside the gene matches: 9. CDR3 bases: TGCGCCAGCAGCTGGGCTAGCGGGAGAGTGGGAGAGACCCAGTACTTC. Protein: CASSWASGRVGETQYF.

This chain connects TRBV6-1 to TRBJ1-5, with a weak D call TRBD1 (6 bases). Germline V gene sequence: CDR1 MNHNS, CDR2 SASEGT. V shed 6 bases and J shed 4 bases, with 13 bases lying between them. This CDR3 comprises 14 residues. The chain's CDR3 is CASSGQIFNQPQHF. Written as DNA, the CDR3 is TGTGCCAGCAGCGGACAGATCTTTAATCAGCCCCAGCATTTT.

The gene calls are TRBV28 and TRBJ1-5; 7 bases are shared with TRBD1. CDR3 size: 16 residues. The V segment lost 5 bases and the J segment 1 base; nucleotides outside the gene matches: 8. CDR1 and CDR2 (germline): MDHEN, SYDVKM. CDR3 in amino acids: CASSPMTGISNQPQHF. The CDR3 nucleotides are TGTGCCAGCAGTCCAATGACAGGGATCAGCAATCAGCCCCAGCATTTT.

The chain has TRBV2 and TRBJ1-1; the D is unclear. This CDR3 spans 17 amino acids. Germline V gene lookup returns CDR1 SNHLY and CDR2 FYNNEI. The V gene lost 2 bases and the J gene lost 1 base, with 17 bases spanning the gap. The CDR3 region has the DNA TGTGCCAGCAGTGAATCTCTTGGGCTCACGGAGAACACTGAAGCTTTCTTT. It is translated as CASSESLGLTENTEAFF.

V is TRBV7-2 and J is TRBJ2-4, with D unresolved. V dropped 5 bases and J dropped 0 bases, with 11 bases sitting between them. Looked up from germline, CDR1 is SGHTA and CDR2 is FQGNSA. The CDR3 has 15 residues. The CDR3: CASSPGRSAKNIQYF. The DNA of the CDR3 is TGTGCCAGCAGCCCAGGTCGTTCAGCCAAAAACATTCAGTACTTC.

The V gene is TRBV18, the J gene TRBJ2-1, with D maybe TRBD2 (6 bases). This CDR3 has 19 amino acids. V was cut by 1 base and J by 3 bases, with 22 bases left in between. Germline V lookup: CDR1 KGHSH, CDR2 LQKENI. The CDR3 DNA is TGTGCCAGCTCACCACAGTCTCGGGAGAGCTACGGTTACTACAATGAGCAGTTCTTC. Translating gives CASSPQSRESYGYYNEQFF.